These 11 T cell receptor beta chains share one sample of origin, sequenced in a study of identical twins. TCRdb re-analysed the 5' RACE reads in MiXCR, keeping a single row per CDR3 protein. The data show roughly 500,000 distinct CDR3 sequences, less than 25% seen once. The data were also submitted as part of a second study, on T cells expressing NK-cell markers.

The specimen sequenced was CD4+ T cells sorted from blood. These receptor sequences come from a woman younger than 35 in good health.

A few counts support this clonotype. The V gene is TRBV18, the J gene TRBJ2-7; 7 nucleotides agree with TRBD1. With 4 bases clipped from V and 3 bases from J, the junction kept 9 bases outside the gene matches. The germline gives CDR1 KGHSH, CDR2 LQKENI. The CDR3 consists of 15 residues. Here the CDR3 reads CASSRETGSGYEQYF. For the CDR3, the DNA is TGTGCCAGCTCACGGGAGACAGGGTCAGGCTACGAGCAGTACTTC.

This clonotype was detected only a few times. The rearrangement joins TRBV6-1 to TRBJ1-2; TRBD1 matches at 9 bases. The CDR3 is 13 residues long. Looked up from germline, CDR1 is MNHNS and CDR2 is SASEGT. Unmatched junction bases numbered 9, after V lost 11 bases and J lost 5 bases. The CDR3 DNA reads TGTGCCGATTACAGGGGGCGGGGATATGGCTACACCTTC. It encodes CADYRGRGYGYTF.

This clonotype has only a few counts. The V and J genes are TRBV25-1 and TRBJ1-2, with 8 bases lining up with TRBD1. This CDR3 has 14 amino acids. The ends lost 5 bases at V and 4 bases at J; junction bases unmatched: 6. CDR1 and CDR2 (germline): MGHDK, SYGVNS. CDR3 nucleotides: TGTGCCAGCAGTAATCACGGGACAGGCTATGGCTACACCTTC. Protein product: CASSNHGTGYGYTF.

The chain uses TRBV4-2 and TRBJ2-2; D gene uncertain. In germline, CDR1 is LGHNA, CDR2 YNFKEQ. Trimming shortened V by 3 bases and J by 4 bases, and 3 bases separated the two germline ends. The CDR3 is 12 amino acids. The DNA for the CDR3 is TGTGCCAGCAGCCAGATCACCGGGGAGCTGTTTTTT. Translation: CASSQITGELFF.

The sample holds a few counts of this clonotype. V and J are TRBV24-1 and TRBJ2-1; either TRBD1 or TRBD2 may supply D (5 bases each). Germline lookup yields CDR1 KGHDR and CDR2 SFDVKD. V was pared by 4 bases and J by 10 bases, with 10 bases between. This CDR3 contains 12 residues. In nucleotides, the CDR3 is TGTGCCACCAGTGAGAGGGGTGACGAGCAGTTCTTC. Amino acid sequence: CATSERGDEQFF.

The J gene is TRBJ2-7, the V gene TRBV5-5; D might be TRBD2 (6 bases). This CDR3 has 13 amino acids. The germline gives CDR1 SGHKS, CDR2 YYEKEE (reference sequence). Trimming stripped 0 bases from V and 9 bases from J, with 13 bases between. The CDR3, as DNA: TGTGCCAGCAGCTTGGCCGCCTTGGAGGGGCAGTACTTC. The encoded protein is CASSLAALEGQYF.

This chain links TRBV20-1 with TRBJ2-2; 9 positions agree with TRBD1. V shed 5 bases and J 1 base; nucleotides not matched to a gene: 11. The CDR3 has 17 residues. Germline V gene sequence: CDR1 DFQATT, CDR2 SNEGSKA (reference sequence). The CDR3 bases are TGCAGTGCTCATTACAGGGGGCATCGTGGGAACACCGGGGAGCTGTTTTTT. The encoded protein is CSAHYRGHRGNTGELFF.

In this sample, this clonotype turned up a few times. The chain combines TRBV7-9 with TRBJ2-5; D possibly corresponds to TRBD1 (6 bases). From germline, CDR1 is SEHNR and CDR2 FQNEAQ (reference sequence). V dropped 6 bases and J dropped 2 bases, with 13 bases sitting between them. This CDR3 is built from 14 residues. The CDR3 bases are TGTGCCAGCAGAAACGTGCAGGGGCAAGAGACCCAGTACTTC. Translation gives CASRNVQGQETQYF.

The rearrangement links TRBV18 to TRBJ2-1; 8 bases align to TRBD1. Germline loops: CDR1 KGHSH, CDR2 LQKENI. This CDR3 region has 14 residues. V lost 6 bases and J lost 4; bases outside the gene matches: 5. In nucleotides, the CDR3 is TGTGCCAGCTCCACGGACAGGGCATACAATGAGCAGTTCTTC. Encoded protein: CASSTDRAYNEQFF.

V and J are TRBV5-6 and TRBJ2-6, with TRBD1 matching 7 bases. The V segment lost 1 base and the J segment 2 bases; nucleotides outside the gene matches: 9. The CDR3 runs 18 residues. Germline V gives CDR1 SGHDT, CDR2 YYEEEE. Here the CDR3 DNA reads TGTGCCAGCAGCTTGCCCGGGGACAGTTTTACTGGGGCCAACGTCCTGACTTTC. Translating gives CASSLPGDSFTGANVLTF. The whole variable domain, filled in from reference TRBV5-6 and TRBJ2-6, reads DAGVTQSPTHLIKTRGQQVTLRCSPKSGHDTVSWYQQALGQGPQFIFQYYEEEERQRGNFPDRFSGHQFPNYSSELNVNALLLGDSALYLCASSLPGDSFTGANVLTFGAGSRLTVL.

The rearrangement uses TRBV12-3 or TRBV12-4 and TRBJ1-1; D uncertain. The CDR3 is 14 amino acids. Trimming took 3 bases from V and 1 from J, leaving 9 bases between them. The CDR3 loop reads CASSFRPRNTEAFF. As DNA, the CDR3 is TGTGCCAGCAGTTTCAGGCCGCGGAACACTGAAGCTTTCTTT.